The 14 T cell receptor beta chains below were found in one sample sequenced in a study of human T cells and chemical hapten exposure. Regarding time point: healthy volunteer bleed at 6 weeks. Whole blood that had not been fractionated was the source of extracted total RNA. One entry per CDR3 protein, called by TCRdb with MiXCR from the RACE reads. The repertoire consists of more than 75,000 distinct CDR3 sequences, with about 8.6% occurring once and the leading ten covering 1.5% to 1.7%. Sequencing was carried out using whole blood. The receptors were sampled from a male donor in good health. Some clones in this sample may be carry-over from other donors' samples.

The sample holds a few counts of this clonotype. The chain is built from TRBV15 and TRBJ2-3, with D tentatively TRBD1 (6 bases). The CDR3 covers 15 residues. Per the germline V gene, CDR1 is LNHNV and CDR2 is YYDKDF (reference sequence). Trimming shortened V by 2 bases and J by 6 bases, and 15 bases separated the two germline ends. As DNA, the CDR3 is TGTGCCACCAGCAGAAATAGGGGGTCGGGGGATACGCAGTATTTT. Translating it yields CATSRNRGSGDTQYF.

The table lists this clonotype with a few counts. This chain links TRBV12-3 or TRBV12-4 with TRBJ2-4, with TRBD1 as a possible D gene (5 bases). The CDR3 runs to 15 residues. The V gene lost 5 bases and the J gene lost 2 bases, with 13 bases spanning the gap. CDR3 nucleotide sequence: TGTGCCAGCAGTGCCGTGGGGCTAACCAAAAACATTCAGTACTTC. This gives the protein CASSAVGLTKNIQYF.

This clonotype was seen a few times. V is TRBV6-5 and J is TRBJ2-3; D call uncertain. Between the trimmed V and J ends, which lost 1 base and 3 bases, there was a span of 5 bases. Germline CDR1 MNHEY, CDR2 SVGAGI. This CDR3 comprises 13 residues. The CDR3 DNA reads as TGTGCCAGCAGTTACTTAGAAACAGATACGCAGTATTTT. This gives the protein CASSYLETDTQYF.

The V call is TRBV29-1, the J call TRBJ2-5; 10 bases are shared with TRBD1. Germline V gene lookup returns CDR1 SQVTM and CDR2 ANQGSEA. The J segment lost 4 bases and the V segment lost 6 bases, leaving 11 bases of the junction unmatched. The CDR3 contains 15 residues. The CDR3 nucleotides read TGCAGCGTGGGAACAGACAGGGGGCAGCGAGAGACCCAGTACTTC. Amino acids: CSVGTDRGQRETQYF.

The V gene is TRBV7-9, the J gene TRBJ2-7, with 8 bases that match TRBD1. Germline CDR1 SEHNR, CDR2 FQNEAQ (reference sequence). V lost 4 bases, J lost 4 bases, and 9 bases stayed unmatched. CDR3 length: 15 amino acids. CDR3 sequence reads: CASSSLGQATYEQYF. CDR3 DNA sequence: TGTGCCAGCAGCTCCCTGGGACAGGCAACTTACGAGCAGTACTTC.

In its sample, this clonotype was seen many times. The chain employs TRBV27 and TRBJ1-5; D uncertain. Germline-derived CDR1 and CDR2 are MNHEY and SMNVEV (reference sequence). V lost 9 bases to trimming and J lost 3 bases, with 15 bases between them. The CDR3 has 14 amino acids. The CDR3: CASAYSGPNQPQHF. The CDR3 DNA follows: TGTGCCAGTGCTTACTCGGGTCCCAATCAGCCCCAGCATTTT.

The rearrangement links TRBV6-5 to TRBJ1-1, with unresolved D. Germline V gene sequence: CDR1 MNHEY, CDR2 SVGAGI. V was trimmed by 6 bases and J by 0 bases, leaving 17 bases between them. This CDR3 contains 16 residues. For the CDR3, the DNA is TGTGCCAGCAGCCCCACCGGCCCTACAGTGAACACTGAAGCTTTCTTT. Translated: CASSPTGPTVNTEAFF.

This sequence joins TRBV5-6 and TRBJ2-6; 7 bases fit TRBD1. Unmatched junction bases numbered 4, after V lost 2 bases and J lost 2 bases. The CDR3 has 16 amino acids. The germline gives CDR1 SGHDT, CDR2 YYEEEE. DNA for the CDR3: TGTGCCAGCAGCTTCCTACAGGGGACTGGGGCCAACGTCCTGACTTTC. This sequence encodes CASSFLQGTGANVLTF.

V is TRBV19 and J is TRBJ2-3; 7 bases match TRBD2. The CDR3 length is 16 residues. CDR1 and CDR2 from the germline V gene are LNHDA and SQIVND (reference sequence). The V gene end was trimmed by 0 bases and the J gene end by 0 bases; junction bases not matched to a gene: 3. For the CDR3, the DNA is TGTGCCAGTAGTATAGATGGGGGGGGGAGCACAGATACGCAGTATTTT. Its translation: CASSIDGGGSTDTQYF.

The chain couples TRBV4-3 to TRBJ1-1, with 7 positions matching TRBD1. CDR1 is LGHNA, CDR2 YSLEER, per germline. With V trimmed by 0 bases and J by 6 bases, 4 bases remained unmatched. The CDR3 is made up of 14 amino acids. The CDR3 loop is CASSQDRGGSEAFF. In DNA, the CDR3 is TGCGCCAGCAGCCAAGATCGAGGGGGCTCTGAAGCTTTCTTT.

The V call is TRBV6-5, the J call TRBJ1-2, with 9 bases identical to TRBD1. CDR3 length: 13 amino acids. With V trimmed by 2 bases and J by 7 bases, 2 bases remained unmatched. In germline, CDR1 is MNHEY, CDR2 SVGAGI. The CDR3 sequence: CASSYGTGPGYTF. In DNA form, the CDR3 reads TGTGCCAGCAGTTACGGGACAGGGCCTGGCTACACCTTC.

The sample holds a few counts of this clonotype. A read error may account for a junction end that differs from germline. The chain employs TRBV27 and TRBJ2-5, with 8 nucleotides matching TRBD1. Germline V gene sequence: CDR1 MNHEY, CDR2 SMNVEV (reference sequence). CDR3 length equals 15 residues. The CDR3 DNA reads TGTGCCAGCAGTGTGACAGGGGCCCCCCAAGTGACCCAGTACTTC. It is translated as CASSVTGAPQVTQYF.

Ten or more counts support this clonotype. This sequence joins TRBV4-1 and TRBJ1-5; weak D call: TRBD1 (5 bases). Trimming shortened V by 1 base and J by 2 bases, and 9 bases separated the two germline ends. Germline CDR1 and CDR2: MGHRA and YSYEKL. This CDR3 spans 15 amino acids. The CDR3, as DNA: TGCGCCAGCAGCCAAGTTTTAGGGGGCAATCAGCCCCAGCATTTT. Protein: CASSQVLGGNQPQHF.

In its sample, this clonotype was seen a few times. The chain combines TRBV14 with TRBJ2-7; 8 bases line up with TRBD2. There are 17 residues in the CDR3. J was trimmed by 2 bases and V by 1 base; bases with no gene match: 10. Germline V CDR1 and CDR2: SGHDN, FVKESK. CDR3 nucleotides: TGTGCCAGCAGCCAAGGTTGGCCGGGACTAGTGGCCTACGAGCAGTACTTC. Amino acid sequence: CASSQGWPGLVAYEQYF.